This TCR beta chain stems from a study of identifying expanded T cells in peripheral blood. Sequencing was performed with immunoSEQ multiplex PCR; in TCRdb, only in-frame clones are kept and a portion is missing. The top ten hold about 5.6% of the sample, which has over 80,000 clones, roughly 86% seen once. V lost 2 bases to trimming and J lost 2 bases, with 15 bases between them. Germline lookup yields CDR1 LNHDA and CDR2 SQIVND (reference sequence). The CDR3 extends over 16 amino acids. No infections or other immune events were documented during collection. The chain employs TRBV19 and TRBJ1-2, with a possible D match to TRBD1 (5 bases). Sequencing was done on a sample of blood. This receptor was identified in a person aged 18 to 75 in good health. The CDR3 protein is CASSIRGGGANYGYTF. In nucleotides, the CDR3 is TGTGCCAGTAGTATAAGGGGCGGTGGGGCGAACTATGGCTACACCTTC.